Below are 5 T cell receptor beta chains sequenced from a single sample in a study of graft-versus-host responses after intestinal transplantation. Generated by immunoSEQ multiplex PCR, the TCRdb table keeps only in-frame clones and is missing some. The repertoire holds 75,000 to 95,000 clones, with about 93% as singletons. Their cognate antigens are unknown. Sequenced here: unstimulated CD8+ T cells sorted from spleen or lymph node cells, sampled before intestinal transplant. The receptor source for this set is a human donor who received an intestinal transplant.

Comment on this clone: One junction end does not reproduce the germline sequence, and a read error may be involved. Other nucleotide sequences in the sample specify the same CDR3. The V and J genes are TRBV19 and TRBJ1-2; D may be TRBD1 (6 bases). CDR3 length equals 14 residues. CDR1 and CDR2 from the germline V gene are LNHDA and SQIVND (reference sequence). The CDR3 loop reads CASSIPGGIHGYTF. The CDR3 DNA reads as TGTGCCAGCAGTATTCCGGGGGGCATACATGGCTACACCTTC.

The J gene is TRBJ2-3, the V gene TRBV6-1; TRBD2 is a possible D gene (5 bases). CDR1 MNHNS and CDR2 SASEGT come from the germline V gene. V was trimmed by 6 bases and J by 2 bases, leaving 9 bases between them. This CDR3 is 13 amino acids long. CDR3 coding DNA: TGTGCCAGCAGGGGAGTAATCACAGATACGCAGTATTTT. It encodes CASRGVITDTQYF.

The chain combines TRBV4-3 with TRBJ1-2; D perhaps matches TRBD1 (5 bases). Germline lookup yields CDR1 LGHNA and CDR2 YSLEER. The CDR3 contains 15 residues. Trimming removed 0 bases at V and 3 bases at J, with 11 bases between. The CDR3, as DNA: TGCGCCAGCAGCCAAGATCAGCTAGGGGACTATGGCTACACCTTC. This codes for CASSQDQLGDYGYTF.

V is TRBV11-3 and J is TRBJ1-4, with 11 bases aligning to TRBD1. This CDR3 spans 15 amino acids. Germline values: CDR1 SGHNT, CDR2 YENEEA. V gave up 5 bases and J gave up 5 bases; unmatched junction bases: 4. CDR3 coding DNA: TGTGCCAGCAGCCCTAGGACAGGGGGCAATGAAAAACTGTTTTTT. Its protein is CASSPRTGGNEKLFF.

The gene calls are TRBV7-2 and TRBJ1-1; TRBD1 might be the D (5 bases). V was cut by 1 base and J by 0 bases, with 6 bases left in between. The CDR3 totals 14 residues. The germline CDR1 and CDR2 sequences are SGHTA and FQGNSA. For the CDR3, the DNA is TGTGCCAGCAGCTTAGGACAGATGAACACTGAAGCTTTCTTT. As protein: CASSLGQMNTEAFF.